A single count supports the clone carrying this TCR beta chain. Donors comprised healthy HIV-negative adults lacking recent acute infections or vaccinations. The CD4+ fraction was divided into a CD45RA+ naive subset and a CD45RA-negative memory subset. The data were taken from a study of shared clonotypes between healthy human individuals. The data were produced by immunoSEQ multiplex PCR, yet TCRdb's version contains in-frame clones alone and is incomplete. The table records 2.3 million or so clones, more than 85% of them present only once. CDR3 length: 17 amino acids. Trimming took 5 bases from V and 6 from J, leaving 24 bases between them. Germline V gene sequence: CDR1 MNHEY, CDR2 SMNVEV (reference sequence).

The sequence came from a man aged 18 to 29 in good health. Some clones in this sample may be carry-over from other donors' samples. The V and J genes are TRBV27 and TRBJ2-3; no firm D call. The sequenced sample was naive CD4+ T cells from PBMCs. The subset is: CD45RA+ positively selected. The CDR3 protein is CASSPRVGRATRDTQYF. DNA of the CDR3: TGTGCCAGCAGTCCCCGGGTGGGTCGGGCCACCCGGGATACGCAGTATTTT.